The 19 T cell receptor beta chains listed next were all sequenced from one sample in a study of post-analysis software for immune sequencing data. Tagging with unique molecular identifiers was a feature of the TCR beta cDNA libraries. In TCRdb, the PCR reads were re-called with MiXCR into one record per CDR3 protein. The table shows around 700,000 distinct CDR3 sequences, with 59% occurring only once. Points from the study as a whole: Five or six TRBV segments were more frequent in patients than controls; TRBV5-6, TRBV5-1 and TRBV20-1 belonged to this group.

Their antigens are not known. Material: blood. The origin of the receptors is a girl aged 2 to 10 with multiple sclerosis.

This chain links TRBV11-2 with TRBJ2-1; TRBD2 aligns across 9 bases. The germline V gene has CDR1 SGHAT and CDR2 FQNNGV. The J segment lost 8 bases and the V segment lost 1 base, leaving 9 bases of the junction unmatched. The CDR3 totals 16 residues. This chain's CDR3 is CASSLGGLAQSDEQFF. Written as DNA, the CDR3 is TGTGCCAGCAGCTTAGGGGGACTAGCCCAGTCCGATGAGCAGTTCTTC.

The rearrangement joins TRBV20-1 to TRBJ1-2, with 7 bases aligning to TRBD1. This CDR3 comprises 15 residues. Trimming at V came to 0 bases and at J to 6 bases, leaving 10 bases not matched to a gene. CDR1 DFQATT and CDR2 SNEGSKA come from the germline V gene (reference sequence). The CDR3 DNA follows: TGCAGTGCTAGAGAATACAGGGGCCCCACGGATGGCTACACCTTC. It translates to CSAREYRGPTDGYTF.

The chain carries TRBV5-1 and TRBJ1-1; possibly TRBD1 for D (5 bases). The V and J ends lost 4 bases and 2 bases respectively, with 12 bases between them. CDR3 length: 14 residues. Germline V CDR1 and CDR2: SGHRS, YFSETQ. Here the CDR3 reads CASSPEGPNTEAFF. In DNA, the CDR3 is TGCGCCAGCAGCCCTGAGGGACCTAACACTGAAGCTTTCTTT.

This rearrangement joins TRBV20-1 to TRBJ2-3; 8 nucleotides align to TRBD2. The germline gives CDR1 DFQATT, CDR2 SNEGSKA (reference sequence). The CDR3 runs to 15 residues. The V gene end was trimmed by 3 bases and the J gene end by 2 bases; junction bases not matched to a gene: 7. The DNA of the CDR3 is TGCAGTGCTAGCGTTAGCGGGGATTCCACAGATACGCAGTATTTT. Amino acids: CSASVSGDSTDTQYF.

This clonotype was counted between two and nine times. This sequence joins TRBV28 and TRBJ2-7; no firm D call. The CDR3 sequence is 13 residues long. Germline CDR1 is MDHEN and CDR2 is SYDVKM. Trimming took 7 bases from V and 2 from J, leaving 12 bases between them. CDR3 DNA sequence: TGTGCCAGCAAAACGGCAAGTACCTACGAGCAGTACTTC. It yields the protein CASKTASTYEQYF.

As DNA, the CDR3 is TGTGCCAGCAGCTCAAAGCGCACAGATACGCAGTATTTT. It translates to CASSSKRTDTQYF. The chain uses TRBV7-8 and TRBJ2-3; D is undetermined. V was clipped by 4 bases and J by 1 base, with 6 bases between them. The CDR3 loop spans 13 amino acids. From germline, CDR1 is SGHVS and CDR2 FQNEAQ.

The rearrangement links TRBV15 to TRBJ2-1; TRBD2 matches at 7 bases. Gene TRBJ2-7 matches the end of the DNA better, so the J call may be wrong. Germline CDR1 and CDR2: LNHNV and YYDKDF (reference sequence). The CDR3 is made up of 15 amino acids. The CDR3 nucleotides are TGTGCCACCAGCCCCAACGGCCTAGCGGACTACGAGCAGTACTTC. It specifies CATSPNGLADYEQYF.

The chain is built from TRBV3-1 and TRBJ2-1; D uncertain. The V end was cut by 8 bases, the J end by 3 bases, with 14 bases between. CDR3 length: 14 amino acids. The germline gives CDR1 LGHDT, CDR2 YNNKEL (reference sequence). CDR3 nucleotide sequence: TGTGCCAGCTCGGATTCGGCCAACTACAATGAGCAGTTCTTC. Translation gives CASSDSANYNEQFF.

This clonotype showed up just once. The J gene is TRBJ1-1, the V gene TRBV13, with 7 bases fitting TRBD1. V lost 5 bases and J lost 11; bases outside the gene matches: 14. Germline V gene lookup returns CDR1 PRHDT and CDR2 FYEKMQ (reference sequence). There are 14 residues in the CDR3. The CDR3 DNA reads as TGTGCCAGCAGCCCCACGGACAGGAGGGATAAGGCTTTCTTT. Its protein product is CASSPTDRRDKAFF.

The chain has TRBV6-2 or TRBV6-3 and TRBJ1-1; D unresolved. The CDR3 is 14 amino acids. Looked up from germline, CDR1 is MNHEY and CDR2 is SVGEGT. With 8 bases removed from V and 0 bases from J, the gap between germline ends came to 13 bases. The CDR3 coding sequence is TGTGCCAGCGACTCTCCACTTCTGAACACTGAAGCTTTCTTT. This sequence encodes CASDSPLLNTEAFF.

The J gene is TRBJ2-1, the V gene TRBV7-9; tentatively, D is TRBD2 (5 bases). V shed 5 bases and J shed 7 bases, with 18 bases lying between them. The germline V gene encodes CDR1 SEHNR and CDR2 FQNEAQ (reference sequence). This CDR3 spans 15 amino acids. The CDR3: CASSATPAATNEQFF. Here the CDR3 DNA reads TGTGCCAGCAGCGCCACTCCAGCGGCTACGAATGAGCAGTTCTTC.

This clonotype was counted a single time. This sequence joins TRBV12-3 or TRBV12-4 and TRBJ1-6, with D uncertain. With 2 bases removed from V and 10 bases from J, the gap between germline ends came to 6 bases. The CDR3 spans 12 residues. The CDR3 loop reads CASSLKWSPLHF. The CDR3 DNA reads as TGTGCCAGCAGTTTAAAATGGTCACCCCTCCACTTT.

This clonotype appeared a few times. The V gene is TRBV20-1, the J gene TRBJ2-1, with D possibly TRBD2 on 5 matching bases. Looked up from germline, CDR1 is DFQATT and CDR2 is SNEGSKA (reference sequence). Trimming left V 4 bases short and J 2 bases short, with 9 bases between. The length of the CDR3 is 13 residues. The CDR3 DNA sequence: TGCAGTGCTACACCCGGGACCTACAATGAGCAGTTCTTC. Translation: CSATPGTYNEQFF.

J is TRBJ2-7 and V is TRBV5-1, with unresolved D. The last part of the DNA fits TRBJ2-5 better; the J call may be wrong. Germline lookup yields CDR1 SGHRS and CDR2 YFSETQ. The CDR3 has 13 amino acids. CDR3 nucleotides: TGCGCCAGCAGCGCCGTGGGCGCGGAGACCCAGTACTTC. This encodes CASSAVGAETQYF.

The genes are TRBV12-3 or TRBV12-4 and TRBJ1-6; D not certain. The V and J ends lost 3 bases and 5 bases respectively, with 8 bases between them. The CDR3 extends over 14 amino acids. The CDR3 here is CASSLWQNNSPLHF. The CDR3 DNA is TGTGCCAGCAGTTTGTGGCAGAATAATTCACCCCTCCACTTT.

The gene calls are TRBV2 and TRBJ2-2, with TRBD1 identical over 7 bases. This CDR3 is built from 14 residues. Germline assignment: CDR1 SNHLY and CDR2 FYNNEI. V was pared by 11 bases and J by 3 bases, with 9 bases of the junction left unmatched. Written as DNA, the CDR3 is TGTGCCGGCTCTTGGGACAGCTACACCGGGGAGCTGTTTTTT. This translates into CAGSWDSYTGELFF.

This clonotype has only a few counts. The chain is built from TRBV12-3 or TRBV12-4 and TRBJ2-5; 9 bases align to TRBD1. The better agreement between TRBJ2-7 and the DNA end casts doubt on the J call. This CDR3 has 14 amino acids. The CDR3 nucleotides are TGTGCCAGCAGTCCCGGGACAGGGTTGGACGAGCAGTACTTC. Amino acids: CASSPGTGLDEQYF.

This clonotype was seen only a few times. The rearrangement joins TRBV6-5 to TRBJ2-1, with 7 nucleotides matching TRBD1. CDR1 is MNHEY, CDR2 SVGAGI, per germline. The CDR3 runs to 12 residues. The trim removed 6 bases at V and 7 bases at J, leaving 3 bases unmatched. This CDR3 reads CASRQQGNEQFF. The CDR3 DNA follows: TGTGCCAGCAGGCAACAGGGGAATGAGCAGTTCTTC.

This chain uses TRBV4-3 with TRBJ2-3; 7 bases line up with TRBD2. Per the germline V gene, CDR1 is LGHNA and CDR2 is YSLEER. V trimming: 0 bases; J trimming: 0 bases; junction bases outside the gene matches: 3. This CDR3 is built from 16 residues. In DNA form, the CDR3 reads TGCGCCAGCAGCCAAGACGGGCGGGGGAGCACAGATACGCAGTATTTT. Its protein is CASSQDGRGSTDTQYF.